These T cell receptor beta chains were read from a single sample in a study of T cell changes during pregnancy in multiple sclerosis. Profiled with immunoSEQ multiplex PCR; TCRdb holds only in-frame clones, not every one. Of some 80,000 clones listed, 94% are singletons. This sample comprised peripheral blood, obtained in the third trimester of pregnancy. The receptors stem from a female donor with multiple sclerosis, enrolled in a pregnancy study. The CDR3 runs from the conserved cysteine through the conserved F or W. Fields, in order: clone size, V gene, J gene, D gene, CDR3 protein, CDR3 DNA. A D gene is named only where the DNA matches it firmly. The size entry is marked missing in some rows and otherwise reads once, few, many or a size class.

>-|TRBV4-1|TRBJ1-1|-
CASGLVDGTEAFF
TGCGCCAGCGGACTGGTAGACGGCACTGAAGCTTTCTTT
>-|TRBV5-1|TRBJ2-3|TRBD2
CASSTTSGGLTDTQYF
TGCGCCAGCAGCACTACTAGCGGGGGGCTCACAGATACGCAGTATTTT
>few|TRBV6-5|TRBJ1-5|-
CASSSDSSQPQHF
TGTGCCAGCAGTTCGGACAGTAGTCAGCCCCAGCATTTT
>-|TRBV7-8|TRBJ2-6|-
CASSLPRGGRGRANVLTF
TGTGCCAGCAGCCTCCCGCGAGGGGGGCGGGGGAGGGCCAACGTCCTGACTTTC
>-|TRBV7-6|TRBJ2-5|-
CASSITGRGDQETQYF
TGTGCCAGCAGCATAACAGGCCGCGGTGACCAAGAGACCCAGTACTTC
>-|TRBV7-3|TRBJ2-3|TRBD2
CASSERGGWDTQYF
TGTGCCAGCAGCGAGCGGGGGGGGTGGGATACGCAGTATTTT
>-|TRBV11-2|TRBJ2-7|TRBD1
CASSLAGGGEQYF
TGTGCCAGCAGCTTGGCAGGGGGCGGTGAGCAGTACTTC
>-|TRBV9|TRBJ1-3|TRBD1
CASSVTRQGTSSGNTIYF
TGTGCCAGCAGCGTAACCCGACAGGGGACGAGCTCTGGAAACACCATATATTTT
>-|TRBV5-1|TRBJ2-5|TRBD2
CASSLIRGGSGETQYF
TGCGCCAGCAGCTTGATCCGCGGGGGATCGGGAGAGACCCAGTACTTC
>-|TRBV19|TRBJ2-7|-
CASSISQPAREQYF
TGTGCCAGTAGTATAAGCCAGCCCGCGCGGGAGCAGTACTTC
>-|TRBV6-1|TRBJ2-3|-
CASSDFVVTDTQYF
TGTGCCAGCAGTGATTTTGTAGTCACAGATACGCAGTATTTT
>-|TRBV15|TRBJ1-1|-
CATSSPGHQTNEAFF
TGTGCCACCAGCAGTCCAGGCCATCAGACGAATGAAGCTTTCTTT
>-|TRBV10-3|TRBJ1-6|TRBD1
CAISDRVQSPLHF
TGTGCCATCAGCGACAGGGTGCAATCACCCCTCCACTTT
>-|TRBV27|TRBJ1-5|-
CASSSQMGDQPQHF
TGTGCCAGCAGTTCTCAGATGGGCGACCAGCCCCAGCATTTT
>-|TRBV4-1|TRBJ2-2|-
CASSQGGDRADGSGELFF
TGCGCCAGCAGCCAAGGGGGGGACAGAGCAGACGGGTCCGGGGAGCTGTTTTTT
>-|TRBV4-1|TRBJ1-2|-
CASSQEDGHSYGYTF
TGCGCCAGCAGCCAAGAAGACGGACACTCATATGGCTACACCTTC
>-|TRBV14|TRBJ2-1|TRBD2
CASSNRDPGLAGGGNEQFF
TGTGCCAGCAGCAACAGAGATCCGGGACTAGCGGGGGGTGGTAATGAGCAGTTCTTC
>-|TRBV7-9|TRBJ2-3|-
CASSSGTLRLSSTDTQYF
TGTGCCAGCAGCTCCGGGACTCTCCGACTCTCTAGCACAGATACGCAGTATTTT
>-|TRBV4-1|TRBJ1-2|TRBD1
CASSQEDRLELGYGYTF
TGCGCCAGCAGCCAAGAGGACAGGCTTGAACTGGGGTATGGCTACACCTTC
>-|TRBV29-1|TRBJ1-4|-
CSALTGDEKLFF
TGCAGCGCGCTTACAGGAGATGAAAAACTGTTTTTT
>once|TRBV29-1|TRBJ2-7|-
CSVYTEYEQYF
TGCAGCGTTTACACAGAGTACGAGCAGTACTTC
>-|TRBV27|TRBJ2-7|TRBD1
CASSYSLDRGNEQYF
TGTGCCAGCAGTTATTCCCTGGACAGGGGCAACGAGCAGTACTTC
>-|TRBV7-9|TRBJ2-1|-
CASVRGGGNEQFF
TGTGCCAGCGTGCGGGGCGGAGGCAATGAGCAGTTCTTC
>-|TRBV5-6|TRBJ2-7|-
CASSLWGGLEVWEQYF
TGTGCCAGCAGCTTGTGGGGTGGGTTGGAGGTCTGGGAGCAGTACTTC
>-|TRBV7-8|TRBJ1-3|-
CASSLTPGESNTIYF
TGTGCCAGCAGCCTCACCCCGGGGGAGTCAAACACCATATATTTT
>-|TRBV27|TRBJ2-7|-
CASSQGTTYEQYF
TGTGCCAGCAGCCAAGGGACAACTTACGAGCAGTACTTC
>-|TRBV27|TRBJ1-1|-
CASSPIGSGTEAFF
TGTGCCAGCAGTCCTATCGGGTCAGGGACTGAAGCTTTCTTT
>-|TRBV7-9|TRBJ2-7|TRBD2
CASGGSGAYEQYF
TGTGCCAGCGGGGGTAGCGGGGCATACGAGCAGTACTTC
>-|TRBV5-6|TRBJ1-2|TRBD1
CASSNQQGANTF
TGTGCCAGCAGCAATCAACAGGGGGCAAACACCTTC
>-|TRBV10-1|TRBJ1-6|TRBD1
CASSAGTVNSPLHF
TGCGCCAGCAGTGCCGGGACAGTTAATTCACCCCTCCACTTT
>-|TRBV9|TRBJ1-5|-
CASSVEAGGDQPQHF
TGTGCCAGCAGCGTAGAGGCAGGAGGGGATCAGCCCCAGCATTTT
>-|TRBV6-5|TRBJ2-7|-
CASSYSAGLSYEQYF
TGTGCCAGCAGTTACTCAGCGGGTCTCTCCTACGAGCAGTACTTC
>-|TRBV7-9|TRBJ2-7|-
CASSLAAGYEQYF
TGTGCCAGCAGCTTAGCCGCGGGCTACGAGCAGTACTTC
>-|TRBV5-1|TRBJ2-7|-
CASSLAQAYEQYF
TGCGCCAGCAGCTTGGCGCAGGCCTACGAGCAGTACTTC
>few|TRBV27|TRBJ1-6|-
CASSLSPRGGNSPLHF
TGTGCCAGCAGTTTATCTCCCAGGGGTGGTAATTCACCCCTCCACTTT
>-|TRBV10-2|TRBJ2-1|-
CASTDQGNEQFF
TGCGCCAGCACCGACCAGGGAAATGAGCAGTTCTTC
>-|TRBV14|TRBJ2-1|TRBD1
CATSQYGGQGNEQFF
TGTGCCACCAGTCAATACGGGGGACAGGGCAATGAGCAGTTCTTC